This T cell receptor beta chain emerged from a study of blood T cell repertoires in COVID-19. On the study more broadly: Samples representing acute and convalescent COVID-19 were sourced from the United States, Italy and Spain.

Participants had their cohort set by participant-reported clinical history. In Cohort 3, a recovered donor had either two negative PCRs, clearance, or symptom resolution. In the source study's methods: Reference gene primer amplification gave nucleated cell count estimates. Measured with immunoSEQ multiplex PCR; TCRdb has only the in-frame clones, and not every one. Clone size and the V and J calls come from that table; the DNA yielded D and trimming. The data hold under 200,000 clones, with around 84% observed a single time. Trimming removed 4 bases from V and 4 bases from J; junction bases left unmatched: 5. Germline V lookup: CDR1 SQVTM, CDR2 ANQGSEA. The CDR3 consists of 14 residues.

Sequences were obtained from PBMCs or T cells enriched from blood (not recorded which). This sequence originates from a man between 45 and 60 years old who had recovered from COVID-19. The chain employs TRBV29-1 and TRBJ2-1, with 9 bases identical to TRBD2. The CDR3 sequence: CSVGGSGGYNEQFF. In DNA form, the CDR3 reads TGCAGCGTTGGAGGTAGCGGGGGATACAATGAGCAGTTCTTC.